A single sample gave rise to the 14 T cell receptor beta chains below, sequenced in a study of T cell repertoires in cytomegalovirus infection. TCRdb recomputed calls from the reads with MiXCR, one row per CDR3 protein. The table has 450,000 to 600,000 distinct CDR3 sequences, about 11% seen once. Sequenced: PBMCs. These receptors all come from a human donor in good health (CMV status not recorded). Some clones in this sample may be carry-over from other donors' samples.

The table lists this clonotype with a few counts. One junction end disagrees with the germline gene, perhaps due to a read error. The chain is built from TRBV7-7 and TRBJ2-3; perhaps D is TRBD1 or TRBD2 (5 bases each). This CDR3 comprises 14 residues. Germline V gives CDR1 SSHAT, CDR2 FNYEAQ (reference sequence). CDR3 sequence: CASSLRGEGDTQYF. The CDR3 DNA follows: TGTGCTAGCAGCTTGAGGGGAGAGGGAGATACGCAGTATTTT.

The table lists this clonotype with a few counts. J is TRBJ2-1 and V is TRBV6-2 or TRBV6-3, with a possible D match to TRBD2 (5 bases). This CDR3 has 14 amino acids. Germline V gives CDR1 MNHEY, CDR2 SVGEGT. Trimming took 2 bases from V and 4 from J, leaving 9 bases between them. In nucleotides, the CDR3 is TGTGCCAGCAGTTACGAGGGCCCTTACAATGAGCAGTTCTTC. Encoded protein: CASSYEGPYNEQFF.

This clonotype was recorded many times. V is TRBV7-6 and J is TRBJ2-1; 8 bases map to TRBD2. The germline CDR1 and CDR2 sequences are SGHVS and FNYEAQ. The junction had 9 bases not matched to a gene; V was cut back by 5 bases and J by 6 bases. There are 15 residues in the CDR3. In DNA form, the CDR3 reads TGTGCCAGCAGCCTGGCACCCGGGACTAGCAATGAGCAGTTCTTC. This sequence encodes CASSLAPGTSNEQFF.

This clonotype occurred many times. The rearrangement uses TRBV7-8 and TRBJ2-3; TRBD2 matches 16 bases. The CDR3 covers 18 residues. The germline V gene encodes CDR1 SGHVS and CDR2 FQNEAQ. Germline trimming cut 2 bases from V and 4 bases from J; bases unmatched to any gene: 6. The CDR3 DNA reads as TGTGCCAGCAGCTTAATAGGGGGGACTAGCGGGGGGGCAGATACGCAGTATTTT. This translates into CASSLIGGTSGGADTQYF.

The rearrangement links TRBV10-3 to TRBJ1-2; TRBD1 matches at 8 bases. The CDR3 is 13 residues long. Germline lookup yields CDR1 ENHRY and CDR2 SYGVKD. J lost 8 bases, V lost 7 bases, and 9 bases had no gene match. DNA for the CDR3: TGTGCCATCACCTTGGACAGGGCGTCGGGCTACACCTTC. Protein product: CAITLDRASGYTF.

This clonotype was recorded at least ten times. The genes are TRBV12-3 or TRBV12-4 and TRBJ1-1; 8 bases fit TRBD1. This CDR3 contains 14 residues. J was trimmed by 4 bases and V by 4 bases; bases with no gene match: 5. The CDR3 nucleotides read TGTGCCAGCAGTTCCGGACAGGGAAGCACTGAAGCTTTCTTT. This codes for CASSSGQGSTEAFF.

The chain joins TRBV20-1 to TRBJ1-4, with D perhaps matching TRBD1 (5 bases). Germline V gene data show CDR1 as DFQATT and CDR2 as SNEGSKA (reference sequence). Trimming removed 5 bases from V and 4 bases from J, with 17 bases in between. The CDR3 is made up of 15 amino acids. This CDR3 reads CSASGGALVNEKLFF. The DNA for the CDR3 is TGCAGTGCTTCGGGTGGGGCCTTGGTTAATGAAAAACTGTTTTTT.

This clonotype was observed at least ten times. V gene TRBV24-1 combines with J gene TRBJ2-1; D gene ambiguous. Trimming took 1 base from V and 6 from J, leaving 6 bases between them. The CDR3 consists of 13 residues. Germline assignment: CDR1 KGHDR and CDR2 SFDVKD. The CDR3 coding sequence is TGTGCCACCAGTGATTTCGGCGCCAATGAGCAGTTCTTC. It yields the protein CATSDFGANEQFF.

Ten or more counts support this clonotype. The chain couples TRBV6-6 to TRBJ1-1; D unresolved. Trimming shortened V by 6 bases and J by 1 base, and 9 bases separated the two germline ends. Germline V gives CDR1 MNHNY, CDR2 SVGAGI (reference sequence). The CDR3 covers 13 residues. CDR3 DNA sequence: TGTGCCAGCAGGAGTCCGACGAACACTGAAGCTTTCTTT. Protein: CASRSPTNTEAFF.

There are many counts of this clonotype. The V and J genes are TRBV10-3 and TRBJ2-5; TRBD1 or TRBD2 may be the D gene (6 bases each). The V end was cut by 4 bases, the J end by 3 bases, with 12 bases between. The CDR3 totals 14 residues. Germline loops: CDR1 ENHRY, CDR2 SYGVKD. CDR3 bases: TGTGCCATCAGTGTAGGGGGGCGCGAAGAGACCCAGTACTTC. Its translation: CAISVGGREETQYF.

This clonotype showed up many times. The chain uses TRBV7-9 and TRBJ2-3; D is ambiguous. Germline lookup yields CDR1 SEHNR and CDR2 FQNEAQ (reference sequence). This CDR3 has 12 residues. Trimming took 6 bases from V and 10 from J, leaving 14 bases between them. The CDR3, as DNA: TGTGCCAGCAGTCCGGACCCTCGGGCGCAGTATTTT. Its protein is CASSPDPRAQYF.

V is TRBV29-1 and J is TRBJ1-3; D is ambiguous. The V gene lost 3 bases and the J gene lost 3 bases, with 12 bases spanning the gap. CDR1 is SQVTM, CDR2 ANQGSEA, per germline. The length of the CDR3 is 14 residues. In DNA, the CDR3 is TGCAGCGTTGATGATAGCGCCGGTGGAAACACCATATATTTT. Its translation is CSVDDSAGGNTIYF.

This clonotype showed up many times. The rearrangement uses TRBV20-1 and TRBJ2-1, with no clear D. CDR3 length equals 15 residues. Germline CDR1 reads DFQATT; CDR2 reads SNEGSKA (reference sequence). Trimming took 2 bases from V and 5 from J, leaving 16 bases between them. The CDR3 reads CSARMGANWNNEQFF. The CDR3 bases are TGCAGTGCTAGAATGGGTGCCAATTGGAACAATGAGCAGTTCTTC.

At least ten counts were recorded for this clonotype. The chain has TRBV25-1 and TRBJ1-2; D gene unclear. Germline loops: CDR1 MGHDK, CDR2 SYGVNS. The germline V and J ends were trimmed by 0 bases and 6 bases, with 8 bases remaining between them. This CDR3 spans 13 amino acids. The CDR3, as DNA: TGTGCCAGCAGTGAATATGTGGCTAATGGCTACACCTTC. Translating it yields CASSEYVANGYTF.